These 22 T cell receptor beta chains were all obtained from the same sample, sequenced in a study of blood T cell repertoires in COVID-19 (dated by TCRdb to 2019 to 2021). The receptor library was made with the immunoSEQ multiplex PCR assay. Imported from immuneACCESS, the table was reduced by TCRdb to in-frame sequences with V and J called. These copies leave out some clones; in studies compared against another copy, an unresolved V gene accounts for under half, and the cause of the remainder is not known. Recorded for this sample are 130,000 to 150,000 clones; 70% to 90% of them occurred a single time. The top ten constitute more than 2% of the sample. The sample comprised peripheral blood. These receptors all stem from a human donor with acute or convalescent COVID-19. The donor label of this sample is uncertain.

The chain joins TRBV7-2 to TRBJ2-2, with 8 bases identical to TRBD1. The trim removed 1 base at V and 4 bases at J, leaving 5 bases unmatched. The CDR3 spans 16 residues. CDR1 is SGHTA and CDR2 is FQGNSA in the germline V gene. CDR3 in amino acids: CASSLGRGHGTGELFF. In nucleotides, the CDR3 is TGTGCCAGCAGCTTAGGCAGGGGGCACGGCACCGGGGAGCTGTTTTTT.

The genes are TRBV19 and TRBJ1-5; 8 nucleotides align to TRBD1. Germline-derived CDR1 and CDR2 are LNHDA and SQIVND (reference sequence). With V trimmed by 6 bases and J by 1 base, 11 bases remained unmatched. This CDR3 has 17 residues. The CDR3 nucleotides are TGTGCCAGTAGGATGATAGGACAGGGAGCGAGCAATCAGCCCCAGCATTTT. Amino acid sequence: CASRMIGQGASNQPQHF.

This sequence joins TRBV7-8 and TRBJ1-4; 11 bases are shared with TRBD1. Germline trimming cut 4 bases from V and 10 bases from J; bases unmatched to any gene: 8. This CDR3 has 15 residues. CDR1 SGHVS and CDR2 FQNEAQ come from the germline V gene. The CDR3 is CASSSLGQGAGKLFF. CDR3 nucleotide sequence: TGTGCCAGCAGCTCACTTGGACAGGGGGCAGGAAAACTGTTTTTT.

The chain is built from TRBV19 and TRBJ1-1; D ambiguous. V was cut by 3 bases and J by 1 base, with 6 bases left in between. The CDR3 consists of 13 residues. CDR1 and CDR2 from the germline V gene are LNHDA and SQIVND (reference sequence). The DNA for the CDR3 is TGTGCCAGTAGTATTCCGGGGAACACTGAAGCTTTCTTT. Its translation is CASSIPGNTEAFF.

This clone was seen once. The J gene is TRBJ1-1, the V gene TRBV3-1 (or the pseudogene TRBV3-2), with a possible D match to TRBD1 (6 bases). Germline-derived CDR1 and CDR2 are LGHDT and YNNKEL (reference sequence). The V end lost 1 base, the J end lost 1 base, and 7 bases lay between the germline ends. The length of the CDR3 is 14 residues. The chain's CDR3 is CASSQGQENTEAFF. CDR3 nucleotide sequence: TGTGCCAGCAGCCAAGGACAGGAGAACACTGAAGCTTTCTTT.

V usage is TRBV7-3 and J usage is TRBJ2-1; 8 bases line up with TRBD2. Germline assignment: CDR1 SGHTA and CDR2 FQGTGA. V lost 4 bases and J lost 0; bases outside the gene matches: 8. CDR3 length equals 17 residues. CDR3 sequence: CASSSWVGTSSYNEQFF. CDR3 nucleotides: TGTGCCAGCAGCTCGTGGGTAGGGACTAGCTCCTACAATGAGCAGTTCTTC.

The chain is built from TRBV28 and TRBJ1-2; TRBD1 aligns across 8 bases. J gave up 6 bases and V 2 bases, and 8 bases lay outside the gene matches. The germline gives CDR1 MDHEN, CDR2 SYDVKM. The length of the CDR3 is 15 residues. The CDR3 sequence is CASSLRTGTGNGYTF. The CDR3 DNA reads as TGTGCCAGCAGTTTAAGGACAGGGACTGGAAATGGCTACACCTTC.

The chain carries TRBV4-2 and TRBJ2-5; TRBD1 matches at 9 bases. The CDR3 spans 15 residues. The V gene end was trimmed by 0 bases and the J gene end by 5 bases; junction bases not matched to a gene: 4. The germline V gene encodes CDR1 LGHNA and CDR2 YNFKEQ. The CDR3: CASSQETGGRETQYF. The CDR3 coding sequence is TGTGCCAGCAGCCAAGAAACAGGGGGCCGGGAGACCCAGTACTTC.

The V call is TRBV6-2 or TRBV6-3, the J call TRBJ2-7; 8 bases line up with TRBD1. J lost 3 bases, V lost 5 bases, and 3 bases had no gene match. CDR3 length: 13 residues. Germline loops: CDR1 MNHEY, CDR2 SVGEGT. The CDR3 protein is CASSRTGIYEQYV. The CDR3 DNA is TGTGCCAGCAGTCGGACAGGGATCTACGAGCAGTACGTC.

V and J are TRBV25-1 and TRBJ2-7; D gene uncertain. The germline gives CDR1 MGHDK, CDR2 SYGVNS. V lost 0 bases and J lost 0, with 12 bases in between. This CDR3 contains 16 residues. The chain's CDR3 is CASSEYGPGSSYEQYF. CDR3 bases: TGTGCCAGCAGTGAATATGGGCCAGGAAGCTCCTACGAGCAGTACTTC.

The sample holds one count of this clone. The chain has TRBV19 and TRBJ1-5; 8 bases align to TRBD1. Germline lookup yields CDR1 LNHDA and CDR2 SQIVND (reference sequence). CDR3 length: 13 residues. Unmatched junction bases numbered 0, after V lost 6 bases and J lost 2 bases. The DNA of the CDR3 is TGTGCCAGTAGACAGGGGGGCAATCAGCCCCAGCATTTT. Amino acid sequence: CASRQGGNQPQHF.

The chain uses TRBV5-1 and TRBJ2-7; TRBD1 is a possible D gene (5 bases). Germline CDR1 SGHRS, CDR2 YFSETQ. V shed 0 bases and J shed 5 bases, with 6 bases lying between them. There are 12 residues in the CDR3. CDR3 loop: CASSLEGNEQYF. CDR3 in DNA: TGCGCCAGCAGCTTGGAGGGGAACGAGCAGTACTTC.

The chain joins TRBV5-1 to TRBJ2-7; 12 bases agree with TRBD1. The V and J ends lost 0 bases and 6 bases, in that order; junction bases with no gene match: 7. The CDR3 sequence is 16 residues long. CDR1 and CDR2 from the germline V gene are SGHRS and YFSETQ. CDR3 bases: TGCGCCAGCAGCTTGGGAGGGACAGGGGGCGTTGGCGAGCAGTACTTC. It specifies CASSLGGTGGVGEQYF.

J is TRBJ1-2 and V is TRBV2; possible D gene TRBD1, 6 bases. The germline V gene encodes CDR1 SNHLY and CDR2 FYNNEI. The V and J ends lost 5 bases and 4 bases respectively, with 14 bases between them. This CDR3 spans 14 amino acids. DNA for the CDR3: TGTGCCAGCAGTTATTCGGGGGGCAGCTATGGCTACACCTTC. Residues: CASSYSGGSYGYTF.

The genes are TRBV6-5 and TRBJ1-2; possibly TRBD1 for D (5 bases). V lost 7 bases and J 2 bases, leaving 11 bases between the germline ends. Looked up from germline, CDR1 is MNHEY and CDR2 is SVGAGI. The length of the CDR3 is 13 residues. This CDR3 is CASNGGGNYGYTF. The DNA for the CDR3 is TGTGCCAGCAACGGGGGGGGGAACTATGGCTACACCTTC.

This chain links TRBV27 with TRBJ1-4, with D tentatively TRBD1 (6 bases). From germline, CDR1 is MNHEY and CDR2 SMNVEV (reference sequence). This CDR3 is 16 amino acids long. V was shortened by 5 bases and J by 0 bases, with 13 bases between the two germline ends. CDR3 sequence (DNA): TGTGCCAGCAGTCAGGACAGCCTCGCAACTAATGAAAAACTGTTTTTT. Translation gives CASSQDSLATNEKLFF.

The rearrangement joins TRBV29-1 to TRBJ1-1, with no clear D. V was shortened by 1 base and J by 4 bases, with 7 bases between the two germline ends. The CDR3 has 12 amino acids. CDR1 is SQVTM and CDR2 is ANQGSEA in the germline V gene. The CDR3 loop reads CSVEGAGTEAFF. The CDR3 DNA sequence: TGCAGCGTTGAAGGGGCGGGCACTGAAGCTTTCTTT.

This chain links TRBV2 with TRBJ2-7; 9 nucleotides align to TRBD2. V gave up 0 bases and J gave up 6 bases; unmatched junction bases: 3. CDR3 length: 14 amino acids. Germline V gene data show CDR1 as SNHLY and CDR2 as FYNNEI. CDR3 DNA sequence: TGTGCCAGCAGTGAAGCCCTAGCGGGAAGCGAGCAGTACGTC. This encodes CASSEALAGSEQYV.

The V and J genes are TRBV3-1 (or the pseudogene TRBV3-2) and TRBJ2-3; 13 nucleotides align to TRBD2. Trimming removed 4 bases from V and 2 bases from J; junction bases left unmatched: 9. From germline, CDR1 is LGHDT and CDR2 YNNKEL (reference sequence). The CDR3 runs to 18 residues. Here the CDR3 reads CASSPGLAGVGNTDTQYF. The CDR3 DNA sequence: TGTGCCAGCAGCCCCGGACTAGCGGGAGTAGGAAACACAGATACGCAGTATTTT.

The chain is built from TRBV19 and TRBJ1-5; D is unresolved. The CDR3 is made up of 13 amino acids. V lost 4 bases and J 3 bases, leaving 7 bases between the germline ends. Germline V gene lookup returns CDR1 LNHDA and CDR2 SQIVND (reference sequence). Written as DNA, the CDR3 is TGTGCCAGTAGTAGCGGATACAATCAGCCCCAGCATTTT. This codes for CASSSGYNQPQHF.

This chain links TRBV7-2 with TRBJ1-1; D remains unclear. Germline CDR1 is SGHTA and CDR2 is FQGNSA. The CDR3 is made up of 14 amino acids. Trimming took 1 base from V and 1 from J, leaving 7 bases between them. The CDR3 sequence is CASSLGHSNTEAFF. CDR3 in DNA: TGTGCCAGCAGCTTAGGGCATTCGAACACTGAAGCTTTCTTT.

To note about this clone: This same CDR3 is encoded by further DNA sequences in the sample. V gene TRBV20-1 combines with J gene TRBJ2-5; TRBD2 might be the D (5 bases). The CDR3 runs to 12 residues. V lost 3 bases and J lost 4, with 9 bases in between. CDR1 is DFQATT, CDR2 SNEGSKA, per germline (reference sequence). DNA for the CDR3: TGCAGTGCTAGTCCAGGAGGAGAGACCCAGTACTTC. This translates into CSASPGGETQYF.